This T cell receptor beta chain is drawn from a study of beta chain features in type 1 diabetes. Sequenced material consisted of expressed TCRB transcripts (all of the isolated RNA was reverse transcribed). Only in-frame clones appear in the TCRdb table, and some are missing; sequencing was by immunoSEQ multiplex PCR. Found here are 900,000 or so clones, 15% to 20% of them singletons; the top ten hold 0.02% to 0.03%. Concerning this clone: This same CDR3 is encoded by further DNA sequences in the sample.

Sequencing was performed on naive CD4+ T cells from blood. This clonotype was sampled from a woman aged 18-30 years in good health.

The CDR3 region has the DNA TGTGCCAGCAGTCGGGATTCCTACGAGCAGTACTTC. This translates into CASSRDSYEQYF. This chain joins TRBV2 and TRBJ2-7; tentatively, D is TRBD2 (5 bases). In germline, CDR1 is SNHLY, CDR2 FYNNEI. This CDR3 spans 12 amino acids. V shed 5 bases and J shed 1 base, with 6 bases lying between them. The full variable domain, rest sourced from reference TRBV2 and TRBJ2-7, is EPEVTQTPSHQVTQMGQEVILRCVPISNHLYFYWYRQILGQKVEFLVSFYNNEISEKSEIFDDQFSVERPDGSNFTLKIRSTKLEDSAMYFCASSRDSYEQYFGPGTRLTVT.